The 26 T cell receptor beta chains given below trace back to one sample, sequenced in a study of beta chain features in type 1 diabetes. TCRB transcripts that were expressed got sequenced, as all of the isolated RNA had been reverse transcribed. The repertoire was sequenced with immunoSEQ multiplex PCR; TCRdb's copy has only in-frame clones and lacks some. The table records about 400,000 clones, roughly an eighth of them present only once. The sample was naive CD4+ T cells from blood. The source is a young man in good health.

The chain is built from TRBV7-9 and TRBJ1-1; D is uncertain. V lost 1 base to trimming and J lost 3 bases, with 6 bases between them. This CDR3 has 13 amino acids. Germline CDR1 reads SEHNR; CDR2 reads FQNEAQ (reference sequence). In DNA, the CDR3 is TGTGCCAGCAGCTTAGACGGTTACACTGAAGCTTTCTTT. Protein: CASSLDGYTEAFF.

This chain uses TRBV29-1 with TRBJ1-2; maybe TRBD1 (5 bases). The CDR3 is 12 amino acids. Germline CDR1 SQVTM, CDR2 ANQGSEA. Trimming left V 3 bases short and J 4 bases short, with 9 bases between. The CDR3 DNA reads as TGCAGCGTTGACACAGGTGGCTATGGCTACACCTTC. Protein sequence: CSVDTGGYGYTF.

The V and J genes are TRBV18 and TRBJ1-2; D gene ambiguous. CDR1 KGHSH and CDR2 LQKENI come from the germline V gene. V was trimmed by 2 bases and J by 10 bases, leaving 11 bases between them. The CDR3 length is 12 residues. The CDR3 region is CASSPTFSSYTF. CDR3 in DNA: TGTGCCAGCTCACCAACATTTTCGTCCTACACCTTC.

The chain uses TRBV7-8 and TRBJ1-1; 10 nucleotides agree with TRBD1. The CDR3 sequence is 14 residues long. Germline V lookup: CDR1 SGHVS, CDR2 FQNEAQ. V trimming: 6 bases; J trimming: 11 bases; junction bases outside the gene matches: 12. The CDR3, as DNA: TGTGCCAGCAGGACAGGGGGCCCGAGCCTTGACGCTTTCTTT. Protein product: CASRTGGPSLDAFF.

The V and J genes are TRBV7-2 and TRBJ1-2, with D uncertain. The germline V and J ends were trimmed by 1 base and 0 bases, with 9 bases remaining between them. The CDR3 has 15 amino acids. Germline V CDR1 and CDR2: SGHTA, FQGNSA. For the CDR3, the DNA is TGTGCCAGCAGCTTAGTGGCGGATTCTAACTATGGCTACACCTTC. Translation gives CASSLVADSNYGYTF.

The chain links TRBV7-3 to TRBJ2-6; D might be TRBD1 (6 bases). With 3 bases removed from V and 0 bases from J, the gap between germline ends came to 9 bases. This CDR3 has 16 residues. Per germline, CDR1 SGHTA and CDR2 FQGTGA. CDR3 in DNA: TGTGCCAGCAGCTTCGACAGGTACTCTGGGGCCAACGTCCTGACTTTC. Translation: CASSFDRYSGANVLTF.

This sequence joins TRBV4-1 and TRBJ1-2; 11 bases are a match to TRBD1. CDR3 length: 16 residues. Germline lookup yields CDR1 MGHRA and CDR2 YSYEKL. The trim removed 3 bases at V and 0 bases at J, leaving 3 bases unmatched. CDR3: CASSQGQGGANYGYTF. In DNA form, the CDR3 reads TGCGCCAGCAGCCAGGGACAGGGGGGAGCTAACTATGGCTACACCTTC.

This clone was recorded a few times. The chain is built from TRBV19 and TRBJ2-2; the D is unclear. Trimming took off 7 bases at V and 1 base at J, with 13 bases between the two ends. The CDR3 length is 15 residues. Germline CDR1 reads LNHDA; CDR2 reads SQIVND (reference sequence). The CDR3 reads CASTPVSVNTGELFF. The CDR3 coding sequence is TGTGCCAGTACGCCGGTCAGCGTGAACACCGGGGAGCTGTTTTTT.

The CDR3 bases are TGTGCCAGCAGCTCACAGGGGGCGCCTGGAAACACCATATATTTT. It is translated as CASSSQGAPGNTIYF. This sequence joins TRBV28 and TRBJ1-3; 9 nucleotides match TRBD1. V lost 6 bases to trimming and J lost 2 bases; unmatched junction nucleotides: 5. The CDR3 contains 15 residues. Per the germline V gene, CDR1 is MDHEN and CDR2 is SYDVKM. The full variable domain, with the rest looked up from reference TRBV28 and TRBJ1-3, is DVKVTQSSRYLVKRTGEKVFLECVQDMDHENMFWYRQDPGLGLRLIYFSYDVKMKEKGDIPEGYSVSREKKERFSLILESASTNQTSMYLCASSSQGAPGNTIYFGEGSWLTVV.

The genes are TRBV6-6 and TRBJ2-7; TRBD1 matches at 7 bases. CDR3 size: 12 residues. Unmatched junction bases numbered 2, after V lost 9 bases and J lost 0 bases. Germline values: CDR1 MNHNY, CDR2 SVGAGI (reference sequence). This CDR3 reads CASRDSSYEQYF. CDR3 DNA sequence: TGTGCCAGTCGGGACAGCTCCTACGAGCAGTACTTC.

This clone was observed a handful of times. CDR3 in amino acids: CASSLAVIYNEQFF. The DNA for the CDR3 is TGTGCCAGCAGCTTAGCTGTTATCTACAATGAGCAGTTCTTC. V gene TRBV7-8 combines with J gene TRBJ2-1; the D is unclear. V lost 0 bases and J lost 3, with 6 bases in between. This CDR3 is 14 amino acids long. The germline gives CDR1 SGHVS, CDR2 FQNEAQ.

A few counts support this clone. Other nucleotide sequences in the sample specify the same CDR3. V usage is TRBV29-1 and J usage is TRBJ1-1; D uncertain. Germline CDR1 is SQVTM and CDR2 is ANQGSEA. CDR3 length equals 12 residues. Trimming took off 6 bases at V and 1 base at J, with 9 bases between the two ends. The DNA of the CDR3 is TGCAGCGTAGGAAGACAGAACACTGAAGCTTTCTTT. Amino acids: CSVGRQNTEAFF.

The gene calls are TRBV6-1 and TRBJ1-1; 9 nucleotides line up with TRBD1. V lost 4 bases and J lost 0; bases outside the gene matches: 9. This CDR3 is 17 amino acids long. Germline V gives CDR1 MNHNS, CDR2 SASEGT. CDR3 bases: TGTGCCAGCAGTGCGCTTCGACAGGGGGGAATGAACACTGAAGCTTTCTTT. Its protein product is CASSALRQGGMNTEAFF.

V gene TRBV6-5 combines with J gene TRBJ2-7, with TRBD1 identical over 9 bases. The CDR3 contains 14 residues. The V gene end was trimmed by 8 bases and the J gene end by 4 bases; junction bases not matched to a gene: 9. CDR1 MNHEY and CDR2 SVGAGI come from the germline V gene. The CDR3 sequence is CASGNRGRGYEQYF. In DNA, the CDR3 is TGTGCCAGCGGAAACAGGGGGCGCGGGTACGAGCAGTACTTC.

This chain connects TRBV7-3 to TRBJ2-2, with 7 bases fitting TRBD2. The J segment lost 7 bases and the V segment lost 2 bases, leaving 4 bases of the junction unmatched. This CDR3 is 14 amino acids long. Germline V CDR1 and CDR2: SGHTA, FQGTGA. This CDR3 is CASSLSGGNGELFF. The CDR3 DNA is TGTGCCAGCAGCTTATCGGGGGGTAACGGGGAGCTGTTTTTT.

This rearrangement joins TRBV7-6 to TRBJ2-5, with D uncertain. This CDR3 contains 13 residues. Germline V CDR1 and CDR2: SGHVS, FNYEAQ. Trimming left V 1 base short and J 3 bases short, with 6 bases between. The CDR3 DNA is TGTGCCAGCAGCTTAGTCGTCGAAGAGACCCAGTACTTC. This translates into CASSLVVEETQYF.

The chain has TRBV7-3 and TRBJ2-4, with 7 bases aligning to TRBD1. Unmatched junction bases numbered 15, after V lost 4 bases and J lost 0 bases. This CDR3 spans 19 amino acids. Germline CDR1 is SGHTA and CDR2 is FQGTGA. The CDR3 region is CASSYQTRQGKVAKNIQYF. The DNA for the CDR3 is TGTGCCAGCAGCTACCAAACAAGACAGGGTAAGGTAGCCAAAAACATTCAGTACTTC.

This clone was observed a handful of times. The chain employs TRBV19 and TRBJ2-5; 7 bases fit TRBD2. This CDR3 is built from 14 residues. Trimming removed 9 bases from V and 5 bases from J; junction bases left unmatched: 12. CDR1 and CDR2 (germline): LNHDA, SQIVND (reference sequence). The CDR3 sequence: CASRRGDPRETQYF. As DNA, the CDR3 is TGTGCCAGCCGCCGGGGGGATCCGAGGGAGACCCAGTACTTC.

This clone has more than one count but fewer than ten. The chain recombines TRBV30 with TRBJ2-1, with D tentatively TRBD1 (6 bases). Trimming pared 2 bases from V and 4 bases from J, leaving 15 bases between. CDR1 is GTSNPN and CDR2 is SVGIG in the germline V gene (reference sequence). The CDR3 has 15 residues. CDR3: CAWSWLGGPYNEQFF. Written as DNA, the CDR3 is TGTGCCTGGAGTTGGTTAGGGGGACCATACAATGAGCAGTTCTTC. Complete variable domain (other parts from reference TRBV30 and TRBJ2-1): SQTIHQWPATLVQPVGSPLSLECTVEGTSNPNLYWYRQAAGRGLQLLFYSVGIGQISSEVPQNLSASRPQDRQFILSSKKLLLSDSGFYLCAWSWLGGPYNEQFFGPGTRLTVL.

This clone was observed a handful of times. The V and J genes are TRBV28 and TRBJ2-1; 9 bases match TRBD1. V dropped 7 bases and J dropped 6; count of bases not matched to a gene: 10. Germline V lookup: CDR1 MDHEN, CDR2 SYDVKM. The length of the CDR3 is 15 residues. The CDR3 coding sequence is TGTGCCAGCACCCATCGGACAGGGGTGATCAATGAGCAGTTCTTC. Protein sequence: CASTHRTGVINEQFF.

This clone has just a few counts. CDR3 residues: CAWSVGRVIGQGNNSPLHF. The CDR3 nucleotides read TGTGCCTGGAGTGTAGGGCGGGTTATCGGACAGGGGAACAATTCACCCCTCCACTTT. The chain employs TRBV30 and TRBJ1-6; 9 bases align to TRBD1. The CDR3 is made up of 19 amino acids. CDR1 and CDR2 (germline): GTSNPN, SVGIG (reference sequence). With 0 bases clipped from V and 7 bases from J, the junction kept 16 bases outside the gene matches.

This clone was seen a handful of times. The rearrangement joins TRBV30 to TRBJ1-2; D gene ambiguous. V lost 4 bases, J lost 4 bases, and 19 bases lay in between. The CDR3 is 15 residues long. The germline gives CDR1 GTSNPN, CDR2 SVGIG (reference sequence). The CDR3 region has the DNA TGTGCCTGGATTCCGGGTCGGTCATCACTCTATGGCTACACCTTC. Protein product: CAWIPGRSSLYGYTF. The complete variable domain, with remaining parts taken from reference TRBV30 and TRBJ1-2, reads SQTIHQWPATLVQPVGSPLSLECTVEGTSNPNLYWYRQAAGRGLQLLFYSVGIGQISSEVPQNLSASRPQDRQFILSSKKLLLSDSGFYLCAWIPGRSSLYGYTFGSGTRLTVV.

V gene TRBV30 combines with J gene TRBJ1-4; 10 bases match TRBD1. Germline trimming cut 1 base from V and 8 bases from J; bases unmatched to any gene: 7. The CDR3 extends over 15 amino acids. From germline, CDR1 is GTSNPN and CDR2 SVGIG (reference sequence). CDR3 DNA: TGTGCCTGGAGTGATCGACAGGGGGCATGGGAAAAACTGTTTTTT. Translated, it gives CAWSDRQGAWEKLFF.

This clone was observed a handful of times. The gene calls are TRBV30 and TRBJ1-1; D possibly corresponds to TRBD1 (5 bases). The CDR3 length is 13 residues. Looked up from germline, CDR1 is GTSNPN and CDR2 is SVGIG (reference sequence). V was shortened by 4 bases and J by 1 base, with 10 bases between the two germline ends. CDR3 protein: CAWTVDRNTEAFF. The CDR3 coding sequence is TGTGCCTGGACGGTAGACAGGAACACTGAAGCTTTCTTT.

V gene TRBV9 combines with J gene TRBJ1-1, with a tentative D call TRBD1 (6 bases). This CDR3 has 16 amino acids. The germline V and J ends were trimmed by 4 bases and 3 bases, with 19 bases remaining between them. CDR1 is SGDLS, CDR2 YYNGEE, per germline. CDR3 protein: CASSPTPRGFDTEAFF. DNA for the CDR3: TGTGCCAGCAGCCCTACCCCCAGGGGTTTTGACACTGAAGCTTTCTTT.

This clone turned up a few times. The chain uses TRBV6-1 and TRBJ2-1; the D gene is possibly TRBD1 (5 bases). Germline CDR1 reads MNHNS; CDR2 reads SASEGT. The CDR3 has 15 residues. Between the trimmed V and J ends, which lost 5 bases and 0 bases, there was a span of 11 bases. The CDR3 region has the DNA TGTGCCAGCAGTTTCAGGGCAAGCTCCTACAATGAGCAGTTCTTC. Amino acid sequence: CASSFRASSYNEQFF.